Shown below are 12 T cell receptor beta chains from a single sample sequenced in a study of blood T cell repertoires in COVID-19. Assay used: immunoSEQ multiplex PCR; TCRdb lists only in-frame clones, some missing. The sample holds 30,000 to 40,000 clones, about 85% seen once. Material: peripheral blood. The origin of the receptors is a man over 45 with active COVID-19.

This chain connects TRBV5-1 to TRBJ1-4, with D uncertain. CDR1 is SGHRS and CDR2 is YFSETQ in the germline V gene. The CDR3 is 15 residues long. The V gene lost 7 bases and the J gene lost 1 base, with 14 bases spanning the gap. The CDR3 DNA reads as TGCGCCAGCTCCCGCCAACCAGGAACTAATGAAAAACTGTTTTTT. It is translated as CASSRQPGTNEKLFF.

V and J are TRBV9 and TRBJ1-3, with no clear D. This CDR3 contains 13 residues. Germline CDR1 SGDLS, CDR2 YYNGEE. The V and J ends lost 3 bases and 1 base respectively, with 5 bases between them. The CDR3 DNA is TGTGCCAGCAGCGCCGGTTCTGGAAACACCATATATTTT. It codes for CASSAGSGNTIYF. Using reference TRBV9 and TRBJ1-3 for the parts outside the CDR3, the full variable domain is DSGVTQTPKHLITATGQRVTLRCSPRSGDLSVYWYQQSLDQGLQFLIQYYNGEERAKGNILERFSAQQFPDLHSELNLSSLELGDSALYFCASSAGSGNTIYFGEGSWLTVV.

In DNA form, the CDR3 reads TGTGCCAGCAGTGAGCCCAGGGACAGGGATCAGCCCCAGCATTTT. Translating it yields CASSEPRDRDQPQHF. The genes are TRBV2 and TRBJ1-5, with 9 positions matching TRBD1. With V trimmed by 3 bases and J by 5 bases, 5 bases remained unmatched. There are 15 residues in the CDR3. Germline CDR1 is SNHLY and CDR2 is FYNNEI.

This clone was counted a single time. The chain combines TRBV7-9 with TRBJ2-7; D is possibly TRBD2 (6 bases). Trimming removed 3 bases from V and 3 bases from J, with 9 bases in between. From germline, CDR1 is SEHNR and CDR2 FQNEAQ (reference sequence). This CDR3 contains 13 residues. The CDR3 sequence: CASSFGGFYEQYF. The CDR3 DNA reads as TGTGCCAGCAGCTTTGGAGGGTTCTACGAGCAGTACTTC.

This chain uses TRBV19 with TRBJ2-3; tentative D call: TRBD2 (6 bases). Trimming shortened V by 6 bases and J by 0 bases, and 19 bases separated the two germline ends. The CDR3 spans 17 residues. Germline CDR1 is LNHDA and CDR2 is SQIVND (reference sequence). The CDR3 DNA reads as TGTGCCAGTAGCCCTTGGGTGGCTAGCGATAGCACAGATACGCAGTATTTT. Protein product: CASSPWVASDSTDTQYF.

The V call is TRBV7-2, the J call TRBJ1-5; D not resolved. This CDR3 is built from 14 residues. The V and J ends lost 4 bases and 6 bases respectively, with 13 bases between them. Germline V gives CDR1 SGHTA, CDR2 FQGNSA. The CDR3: CASSSVRGSQPQHF. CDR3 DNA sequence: TGTGCCAGCAGCTCCGTCCGGGGTAGTCAGCCCCAGCATTTT.

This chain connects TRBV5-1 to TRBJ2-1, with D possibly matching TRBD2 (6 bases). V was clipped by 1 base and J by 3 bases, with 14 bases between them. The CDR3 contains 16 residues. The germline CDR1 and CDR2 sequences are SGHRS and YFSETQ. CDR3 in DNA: TGCGCCAGCAGCTTGTTGGGGGGTCCTCTCTACAATGAGCAGTTCTTC. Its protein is CASSLLGGPLYNEQFF.

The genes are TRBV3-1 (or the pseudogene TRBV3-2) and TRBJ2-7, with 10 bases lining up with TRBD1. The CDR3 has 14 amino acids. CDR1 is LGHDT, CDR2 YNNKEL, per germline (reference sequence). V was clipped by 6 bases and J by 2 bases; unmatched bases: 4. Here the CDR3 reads CASSRQGATYEQYF. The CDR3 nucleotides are TGTGCCAGCAGTCGACAGGGGGCGACCTACGAGCAGTACTTC.

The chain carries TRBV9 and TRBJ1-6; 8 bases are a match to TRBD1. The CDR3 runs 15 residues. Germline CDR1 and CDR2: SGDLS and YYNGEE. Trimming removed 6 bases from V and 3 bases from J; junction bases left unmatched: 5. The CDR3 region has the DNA TGTGCCAGCACGCAGGGGGCTAACTATAATTCACCCCTCCACTTT. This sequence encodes CASTQGANYNSPLHF.

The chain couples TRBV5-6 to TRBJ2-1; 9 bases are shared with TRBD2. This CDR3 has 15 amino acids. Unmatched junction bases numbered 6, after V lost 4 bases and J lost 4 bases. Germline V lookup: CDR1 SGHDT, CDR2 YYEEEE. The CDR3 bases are TGTGCCAGCAGCCCGGGACTAGCTTTTTACAATGAGCAGTTCTTC. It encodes CASSPGLAFYNEQFF.

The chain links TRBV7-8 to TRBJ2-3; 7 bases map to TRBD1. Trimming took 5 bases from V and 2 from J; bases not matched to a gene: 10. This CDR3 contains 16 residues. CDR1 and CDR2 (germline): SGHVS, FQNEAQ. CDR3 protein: CASSLGQAGVTDTQYF. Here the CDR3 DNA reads TGTGCCAGCAGCCTTGGACAGGCCGGGGTCACAGATACGCAGTATTTT.

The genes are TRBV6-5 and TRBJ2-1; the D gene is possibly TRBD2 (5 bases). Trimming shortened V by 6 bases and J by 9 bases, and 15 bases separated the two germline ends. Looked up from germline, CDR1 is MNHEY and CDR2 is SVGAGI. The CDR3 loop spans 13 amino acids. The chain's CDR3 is CASRSYPEGEQFF. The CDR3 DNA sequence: TGTGCCAGCAGGTCGTACCCAGAGGGTGAGCAGTTCTTC.